This TCR beta chain was obtained from a study of T cell responses to AZD1222 COVID-19 vaccine. As to this clone: Its target is not known.

Study observations and caveats: Along spike, vaccine-associated CD4 TCRs were found throughout, with dominance at 160-218 and 743-854.

TCRdb's copy holds only in-frame clones and misses some; the assay was immunoSEQ multiplex PCR. Of roughly 150,000 clones listed, approximately 90% are singletons. This receptor was taken from an adult who received the AZD1222 COVID-19 vaccine. Sequences were derived from peripheral blood, sampled 28 days after the second AZD1222 dose.

CDR3 DNA sequence: TGCGCCAGCAGCTTCGACGAAGTGAACACTGAAGCTTTCTTT. Protein sequence: CASSFDEVNTEAFF. The rearrangement joins TRBV5-1 to TRBJ1-1; D is ambiguous. The CDR3 loop spans 14 amino acids. Per germline, CDR1 SGHRS and CDR2 YFSETQ. V was cut by 2 bases and J by 0 bases, with 8 bases left in between.